The T cell receptor (beta chain) described here comes from a study of long-term antiretroviral therapy in people with HIV. Survey level was the resolution at which the v3.0 immunoSEQ assay ran. Researchers set sequencing to target roughly 35,000-55,000 T-cell genomes per sample. Clones were sequenced by immunoSEQ multiplex PCR, and TCRdb holds only the in-frame ones, with some missing. The table lists 15,000 to 20,000 clones, around 74% of them singletons. Comments on this clone: Its antigen is unknown.

The CDR3 covers 13 residues. The V gene lost 1 base and the J gene lost 4 bases, with 6 bases spanning the gap. From germline, CDR1 is MDHEN and CDR2 SYDVKM. Study-wide points: Repertoires from HIV showed CDR3 length ranges narrower than those of controls. Blood was collected between the mid-2000s and the late 2010s, possibly under older ART regimens.

The specimen comprised unsorted PBMCs, sampled at the start of antiretroviral therapy. This chain links TRBV28 with TRBJ2-3, with D possibly TRBD2 on 6 matching bases. The TCR originated in a man younger than 45 with HIV. CDR3 coding DNA: TGTGCCAGCAGTTTATCGGGAGCAGATACGCAGTATTTT. This gives the protein CASSLSGADTQYF.